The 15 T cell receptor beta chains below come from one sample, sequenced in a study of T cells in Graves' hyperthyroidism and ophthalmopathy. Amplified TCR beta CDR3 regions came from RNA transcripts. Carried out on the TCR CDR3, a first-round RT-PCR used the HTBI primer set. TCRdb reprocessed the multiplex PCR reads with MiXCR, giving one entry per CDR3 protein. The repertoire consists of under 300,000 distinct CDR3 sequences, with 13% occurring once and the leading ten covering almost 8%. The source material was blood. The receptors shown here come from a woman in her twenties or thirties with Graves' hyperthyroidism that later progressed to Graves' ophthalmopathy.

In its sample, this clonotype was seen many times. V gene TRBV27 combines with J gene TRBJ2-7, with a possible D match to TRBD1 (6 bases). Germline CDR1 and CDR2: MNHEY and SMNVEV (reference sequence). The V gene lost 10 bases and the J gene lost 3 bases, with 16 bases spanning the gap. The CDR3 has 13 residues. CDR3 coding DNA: TGTGCCACCTCGTTGAGCAGGGGCTACGAGCAGTACTTC. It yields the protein CATSLSRGYEQYF.

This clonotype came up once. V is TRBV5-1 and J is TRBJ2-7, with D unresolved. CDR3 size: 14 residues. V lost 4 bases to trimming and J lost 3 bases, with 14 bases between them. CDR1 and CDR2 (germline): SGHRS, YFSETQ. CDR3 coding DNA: TGCGCCAGCAGCCATTTAGGTAGCCACTACGAGCAGTACTTC. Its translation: CASSHLGSHYEQYF.

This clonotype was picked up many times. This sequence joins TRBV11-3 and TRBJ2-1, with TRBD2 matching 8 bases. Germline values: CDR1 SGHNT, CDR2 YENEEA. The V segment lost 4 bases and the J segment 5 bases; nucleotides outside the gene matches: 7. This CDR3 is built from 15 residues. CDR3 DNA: TGTGCCAGCAGCTCAAGCGGGAGTCCCAACAATGAGCAGTTCTTC. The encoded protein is CASSSSGSPNNEQFF.

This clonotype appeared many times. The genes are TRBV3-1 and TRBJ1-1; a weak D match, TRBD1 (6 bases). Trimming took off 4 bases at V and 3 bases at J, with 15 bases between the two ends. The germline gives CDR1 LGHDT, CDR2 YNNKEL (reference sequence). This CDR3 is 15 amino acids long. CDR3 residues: CASSRTGLGDTEAFF. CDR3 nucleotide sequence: TGTGCCAGCAGCCGCACAGGGCTGGGGGACACTGAAGCTTTCTTT.

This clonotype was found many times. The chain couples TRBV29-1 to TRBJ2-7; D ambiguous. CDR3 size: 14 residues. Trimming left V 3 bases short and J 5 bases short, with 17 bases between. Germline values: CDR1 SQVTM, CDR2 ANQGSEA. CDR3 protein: CSVDIGVYSNEQYF. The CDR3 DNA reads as TGCAGCGTTGATATTGGGGTTTATTCCAACGAGCAGTACTTC.

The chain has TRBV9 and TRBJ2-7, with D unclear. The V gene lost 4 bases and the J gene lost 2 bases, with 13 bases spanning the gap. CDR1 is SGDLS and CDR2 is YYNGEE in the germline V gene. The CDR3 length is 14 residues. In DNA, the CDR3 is TGTGCCAGCAGCCGTGGGTTTGGGCCCTACGAGCAGTACTTC. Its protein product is CASSRGFGPYEQYF.

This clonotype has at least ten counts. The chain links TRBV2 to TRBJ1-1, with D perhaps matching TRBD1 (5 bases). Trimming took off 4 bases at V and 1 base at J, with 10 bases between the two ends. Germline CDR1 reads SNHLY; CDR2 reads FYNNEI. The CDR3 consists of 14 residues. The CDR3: CASSVQGGNTEAFF. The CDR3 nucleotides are TGTGCCAGCAGTGTCCAGGGCGGGAACACTGAAGCTTTCTTT.

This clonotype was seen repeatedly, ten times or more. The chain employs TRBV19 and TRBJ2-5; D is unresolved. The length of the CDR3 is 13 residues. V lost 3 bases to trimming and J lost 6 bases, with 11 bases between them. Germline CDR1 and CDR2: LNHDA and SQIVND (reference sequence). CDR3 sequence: CASSIGEQKTQYF. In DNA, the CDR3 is TGTGCCAGTAGTATTGGAGAGCAGAAGACCCAGTACTTC.

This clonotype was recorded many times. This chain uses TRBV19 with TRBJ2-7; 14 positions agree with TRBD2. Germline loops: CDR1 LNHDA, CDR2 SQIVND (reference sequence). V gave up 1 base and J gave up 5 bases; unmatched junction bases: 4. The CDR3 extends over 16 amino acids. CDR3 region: CASSIVGLAGEDEQYF. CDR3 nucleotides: TGTGCCAGTAGTATAGTGGGACTAGCGGGAGAAGACGAGCAGTACTTC.

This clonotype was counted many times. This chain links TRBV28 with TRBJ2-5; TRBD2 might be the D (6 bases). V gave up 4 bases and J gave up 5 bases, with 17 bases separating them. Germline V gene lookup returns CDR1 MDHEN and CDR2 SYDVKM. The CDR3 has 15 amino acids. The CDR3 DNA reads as TGTGCCAGCAGTTCCGCTGGAGGGGAGGAGGAGACCCAGTACTTC. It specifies CASSSAGGEEETQYF.

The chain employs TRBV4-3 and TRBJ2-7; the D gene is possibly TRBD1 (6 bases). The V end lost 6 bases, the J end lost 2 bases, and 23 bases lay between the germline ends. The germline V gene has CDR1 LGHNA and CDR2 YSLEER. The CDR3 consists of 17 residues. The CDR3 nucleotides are TGCGCCAGCAGTCCGGGATCGACCGGGACAAGACCCTACGAGCAGTACTTC. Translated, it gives CASSPGSTGTRPYEQYF.

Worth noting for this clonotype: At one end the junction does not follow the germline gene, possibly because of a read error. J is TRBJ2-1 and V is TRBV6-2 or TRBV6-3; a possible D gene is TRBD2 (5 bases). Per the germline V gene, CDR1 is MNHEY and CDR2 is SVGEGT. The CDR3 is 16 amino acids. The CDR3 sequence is CASGYSGLLIGGEQFF. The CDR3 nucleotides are TGTGCCAGCGGTTACTCTGGACTTTTGATCGGAGGTGAGCAGTTCTTC.

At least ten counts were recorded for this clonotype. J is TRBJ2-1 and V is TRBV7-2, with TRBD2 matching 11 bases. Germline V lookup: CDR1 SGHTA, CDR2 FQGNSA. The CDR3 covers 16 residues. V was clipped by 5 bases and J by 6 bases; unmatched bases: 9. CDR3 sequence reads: CASSGRGTSGLNEQFF. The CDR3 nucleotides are TGTGCCAGCAGCGGAAGGGGGACTAGCGGACTCAATGAGCAGTTCTTC.

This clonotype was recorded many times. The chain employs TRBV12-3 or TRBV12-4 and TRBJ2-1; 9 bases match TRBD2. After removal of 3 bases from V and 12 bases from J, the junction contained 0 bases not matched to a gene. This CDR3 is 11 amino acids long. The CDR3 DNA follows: TGTGCCAGCAGTTTGACTAGCGGGCAGTTCTTC. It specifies CASSLTSGQFF.

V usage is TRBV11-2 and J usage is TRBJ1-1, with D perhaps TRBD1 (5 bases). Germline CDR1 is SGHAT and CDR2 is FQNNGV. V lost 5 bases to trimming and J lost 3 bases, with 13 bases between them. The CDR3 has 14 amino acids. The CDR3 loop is CASSTRRGDTEAFF. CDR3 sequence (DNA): TGTGCCAGCAGCACCAGAAGGGGTGACACTGAAGCTTTCTTT.